This passage covers 8 T cell receptor beta chains from one sample sequenced in a study of a mutant IDH1 vaccine in newly diagnosed glioma. Produced via immunoSEQ multiplex PCR; TCRdb's table is partial and in-frame only. Of fewer than 45,000 clones in the sample, around 82% were seen once. Time point denoted: week 47, end of study. In the vaccine, a single dose held 300 ug of the mutant IDH1 20-mer peptide, along with topical imiquimod. These receptors have no identified antigens. Here the sequenced sample was PBMCs, taken from a glioma patient whose treatment included an IDH1 peptide vaccine. The receptors originated from a man aged 18-30 years with glioma. Some clones in this sample may be carry-over from other donors' samples.

This chain joins TRBV5-1 and TRBJ1-2; 11 bases fit TRBD1. The CDR3 is 15 residues long. Germline V gene lookup returns CDR1 SGHRS and CDR2 YFSETQ. V gave up 1 base and J gave up 6 bases; unmatched junction bases: 5. The CDR3 protein is CASSLHTGQGDGYTF. The CDR3 DNA reads as TGCGCCAGCAGCTTGCATACGGGACAGGGGGATGGCTACACCTTC.

V gene TRBV19 combines with J gene TRBJ1-1, with no clear D. Looked up from germline, CDR1 is LNHDA and CDR2 is SQIVND (reference sequence). This CDR3 has 13 residues. V dropped 8 bases and J dropped 2 bases, with 12 bases sitting between them. CDR3 nucleotides: TGTGCCAGTTGCACTACCTTCAACACTGAAGCTTTCTTT. It codes for CASCTTFNTEAFF.

This chain's CDR3 is CASSQRRENTEAFF. The CDR3 DNA reads as TGTGCCAGCAGCCAGCGACGGGAGAACACTGAAGCTTTCTTT. J is TRBJ1-1 and V is TRBV9; D is undetermined. Trimming stripped 4 bases from V and 1 base from J, with 11 bases between. CDR3 size: 14 residues. Germline V gene sequence: CDR1 SGDLS, CDR2 YYNGEE.

The V and J genes are TRBV7-9 and TRBJ2-7, with no clear D. The germline V and J ends were trimmed by 7 bases and 2 bases, with 18 bases remaining between them. The germline gives CDR1 SEHNR, CDR2 FQNEAQ (reference sequence). This CDR3 is 15 amino acids long. CDR3 residues: CASTATEFQAYEQYF. CDR3 nucleotide sequence: TGTGCCAGCACCGCAACCGAGTTCCAAGCCTACGAGCAGTACTTC.

DNA for the CDR3: TGTGCCAGCAGCGGGGGCTGGGGGGGTAGTGGAAACACCATATATTTT. Amino acid sequence: CASSGGWGGSGNTIYF. This chain joins TRBV9 and TRBJ1-3, with a tentative D call TRBD1 (5 bases). Germline lookup yields CDR1 SGDLS and CDR2 YYNGEE. V lost 3 bases and J 3 bases, leaving 16 bases between the germline ends. This CDR3 contains 16 residues.

V usage is TRBV7-8 and J usage is TRBJ2-7; TRBD1 matches at 9 bases. In germline, CDR1 is SGHVS, CDR2 FQNEAQ. The CDR3 has 15 amino acids. With 5 bases clipped from V and 3 bases from J, the junction kept 8 bases outside the gene matches. CDR3 amino acids: CASSIGQGPLYEQYF. The CDR3 region has the DNA TGTGCCAGCAGCATCGGACAGGGGCCCCTCTACGAGCAGTACTTC.

J is TRBJ2-2 and V is TRBV5-6, with D uncertain. Trimming stripped 4 bases from V and 2 bases from J, with 18 bases between. The CDR3 is 17 residues long. CDR1 is SGHDT, CDR2 YYEEEE, per germline. This CDR3 reads CASSPTGRLENTGELFF. The CDR3 nucleotides read TGTGCCAGCAGCCCCACGGGCAGGCTAGAAAACACCGGGGAGCTGTTTTTT.

J is TRBJ1-1 and V is TRBV11-2, with unresolved D. Germline V CDR1 and CDR2: SGHAT, FQNNGV. The CDR3 contains 12 residues. Trimming took 2 bases from V and 8 from J, leaving 9 bases between them. CDR3 sequence reads: CASSLISREAFF. The DNA of the CDR3 is TGTGCCAGCAGCTTAATTAGCCGGGAAGCTTTCTTT. The full variable domain, completed using reference TRBV11-2 and TRBJ1-1, is EAGVAQSPRYKIIEKRQSVAFWCNPISGHATLYWYQQILGQGPKLLIQFQNNGVVDDSQLPKDRFSAERLKGVDSTLKIQPAKLEDSAVYLCASSLISREAFFGQGTRLTVV.